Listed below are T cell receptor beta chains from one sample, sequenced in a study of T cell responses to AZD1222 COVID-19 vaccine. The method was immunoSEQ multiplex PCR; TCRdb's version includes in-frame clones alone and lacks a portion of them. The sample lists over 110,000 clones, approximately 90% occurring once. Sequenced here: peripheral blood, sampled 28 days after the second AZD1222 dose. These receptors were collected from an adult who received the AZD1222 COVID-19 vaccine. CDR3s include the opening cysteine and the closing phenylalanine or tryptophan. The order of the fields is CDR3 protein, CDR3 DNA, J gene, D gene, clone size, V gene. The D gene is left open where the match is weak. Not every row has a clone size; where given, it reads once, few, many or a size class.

CDR3aa: CASSEYKGGTEAFF
CDR3nt: TGTGCCAGCAGTGAATACAAGGGAGGCACTGAAGCTTTCTTT
j_gene: TRBJ1-1
d_gene: -
abundance: -
v_gene: TRBV25-1

CDR3aa: CASSTGAYSPLHF
CDR3nt: TGTGCCAGCAGTACAGGGGCGTATTCACCCCTCCACTTT
j_gene: TRBJ1-6
d_gene: -
abundance: -
v_gene: TRBV21-1

CDR3aa: CASSRRGGELSDSPLHF
CDR3nt: TGTGCCAGTAGTCGCCGTGGGGGGGAATTAAGTGATTCACCCCTCCACTTT
j_gene: TRBJ1-6
d_gene: -
abundance: -
v_gene: TRBV19

CDR3aa: CASSSFASDEQFF
CDR3nt: TGTGCCAGCAGTTCTTTCGCATCAGATGAGCAGTTCTTC
j_gene: TRBJ2-1
d_gene: -
abundance: -
v_gene: TRBV12-3/TRBV12-4

CDR3aa: CASSPGASNYGYTF
CDR3nt: TGTGCCAGCAGTCCTGGCGCCAGCAACTATGGCTACACCTTC
j_gene: TRBJ1-2
d_gene: -
abundance: -
v_gene: TRBV28

CDR3aa: CAIRGAPDGELFF
CDR3nt: TGTGCCATCAGGGGGGCTCCCGACGGGGAGCTGTTTTTT
j_gene: TRBJ2-2
d_gene: -
abundance: -
v_gene: TRBV10-3

CDR3aa: CASSLGSSSYNEQFF
CDR3nt: TGTGCCAGCAGTTTAGGGTCCAGCTCCTACAATGAGCAGTTCTTC
j_gene: TRBJ2-1
d_gene: -
abundance: -
v_gene: TRBV27

CDR3aa: CASSPGLARETQYF
CDR3nt: TGTGCCAGCAGCCCCGGACTAGCTAGAGAGACCCAGTACTTC
j_gene: TRBJ2-5
d_gene: TRBD2
abundance: -
v_gene: TRBV7-9

CDR3aa: CASSQAGGSTDTQYF
CDR3nt: TGTGCCAGCAGCCAAGCGGGGGGGAGCACAGATACGCAGTATTTT
j_gene: TRBJ2-3
d_gene: TRBD2
abundance: -
v_gene: TRBV3-1/TRBV3-2

CDR3aa: CASSERTLYEQYF
CDR3nt: TGTGCCAGCAGTGAAAGGACACTGTACGAGCAGTACTTC
j_gene: TRBJ2-7
d_gene: -
abundance: once
v_gene: TRBV6-1

CDR3aa: CASSPGFGDYGYTF
CDR3nt: TGCGCCAGCAGCCCTGGTTTTGGCGACTATGGCTACACCTTC
j_gene: TRBJ1-2
d_gene: -
abundance: once
v_gene: TRBV4-1

CDR3aa: CASSSPRRDTEAFF
CDR3nt: TGTGCCAGCAGTTCCCCGCGGAGGGACACTGAAGCTTTCTTT
j_gene: TRBJ1-1
d_gene: -
abundance: -
v_gene: TRBV6-5

CDR3aa: CASSLGRGQNTEAFF
CDR3nt: TGTGCCAGCAGCTTGGGCAGGGGACAGAACACTGAAGCTTTCTTT
j_gene: TRBJ1-1
d_gene: -
abundance: -
v_gene: TRBV5-6

CDR3aa: CASSQDFFGRKTYEQYF
CDR3nt: TGTGCCAGCAGCCAAGATTTTTTCGGTCGGAAAACCTACGAGCAGTACTTC
j_gene: TRBJ2-7
d_gene: -
abundance: -
v_gene: TRBV3-1/TRBV3-2

CDR3aa: CASSWDSYEQYF
CDR3nt: TGTGCCAGCAGCTGGGACAGCTACGAGCAGTACTTC
j_gene: TRBJ2-7
d_gene: TRBD1
abundance: -
v_gene: TRBV5-6

CDR3aa: CASSYSGGAGETQYF
CDR3nt: TGCGCCAGCAGCTATAGCGGGGGGGCCGGGGAGACCCAGTACTTC
j_gene: TRBJ2-5
d_gene: TRBD2
abundance: -
v_gene: TRBV5-1

CDR3aa: CASSRENAGTEAFF
CDR3nt: TGCGCCAGCAGCCGGGAAAATGCGGGCACTGAAGCTTTCTTT
j_gene: TRBJ1-1
d_gene: -
abundance: few
v_gene: TRBV4-1

CDR3aa: CASSAGPKPYEQYF
CDR3nt: TGTGCCAGCAGCGCCGGACCCAAGCCCTACGAGCAGTACTTC
j_gene: TRBJ2-7
d_gene: -
abundance: -
v_gene: TRBV7-2

CDR3aa: CASLSEPGQGYGYTF
CDR3nt: TGTGCCAGCCTATCAGAGCCGGGACAGGGCTATGGCTACACCTTC
j_gene: TRBJ1-2
d_gene: TRBD1
abundance: -
v_gene: TRBV6-5

CDR3aa: CSVEAGARNEQFF
CDR3nt: TGCAGCGTTGAGGCGGGAGCACGGAATGAGCAGTTCTTC
j_gene: TRBJ2-1
d_gene: TRBD2
abundance: once
v_gene: TRBV29-1

CDR3aa: CASSLNFGTNYGYTF
CDR3nt: TGCGCCAGCAGCCTAAATTTCGGCACGAACTATGGCTACACCTTC
j_gene: TRBJ1-2
d_gene: -
abundance: -
v_gene: TRBV4-3

CDR3aa: CASSADPYNEQFF
CDR3nt: TGTGCCAGCAGCGCCGACCCTTACAATGAGCAGTTCTTC
j_gene: TRBJ2-1
d_gene: -
abundance: -
v_gene: TRBV3-1/TRBV3-2

CDR3aa: CASSEGPGREGQETQYF
CDR3nt: TGTGCCAGCAGTGAAGGCCCGGGGAGAGAAGGCCAAGAGACCCAGTACTTC
j_gene: TRBJ2-5
d_gene: -
abundance: few
v_gene: TRBV25-1

CDR3aa: CATSALSRQPTGELFF
CDR3nt: TGTGCCACCAGTGCCTTATCGAGACAGCCGACCGGGGAGCTGTTTTTT
j_gene: TRBJ2-2
d_gene: -
abundance: -
v_gene: TRBV24-1

CDR3aa: CASSLRQLPETQYF
CDR3nt: TGCGCCAGCAGCTTGCGGCAGTTGCCGGAGACCCAGTACTTC
j_gene: TRBJ2-5
d_gene: -
abundance: -
v_gene: TRBV5-1

CDR3aa: CASSIGGYTQYF
CDR3nt: TGTGCCAGTAGTATAGGCGGATATACGCAGTATTTT
j_gene: TRBJ2-3
d_gene: -
abundance: -
v_gene: TRBV19

CDR3aa: CASSPGTGGEEQYF
CDR3nt: TGTGCCAGCAGCCCAGGGACAGGGGGTGAAGAGCAGTACTTC
j_gene: TRBJ2-7
d_gene: TRBD1
abundance: -
v_gene: TRBV5-4

CDR3aa: CASSESDRGSTEAFF
CDR3nt: TGTGCCAGCAGTGAATCCGACAGGGGTAGCACTGAAGCTTTCTTT
j_gene: TRBJ1-1
d_gene: TRBD1
abundance: -
v_gene: TRBV25-1

CDR3aa: CATSRGGQGVGGYTF
CDR3nt: TGTGCCACCAGCAGAGGAGGACAGGGGGTAGGGGGCTACACCTTC
j_gene: TRBJ1-2
d_gene: TRBD1
abundance: -
v_gene: TRBV15

CDR3aa: CATAQGKETQYF
CDR3nt: TGTGCCACCGCACAGGGGAAAGAGACCCAGTACTTC
j_gene: TRBJ2-5
d_gene: TRBD1
abundance: -
v_gene: TRBV15

CDR3aa: CASSLTDNSPLHF
CDR3nt: TGTGCCAGCAGCTTGACGGATAATTCACCCCTCCACTTT
j_gene: TRBJ1-6
d_gene: -
abundance: -
v_gene: TRBV5-5

CDR3aa: CASSLRQSYGYTF
CDR3nt: TGTGCCAGCAGTTTAAGGCAGAGCTATGGCTACACCTTC
j_gene: TRBJ1-2
d_gene: -
abundance: -
v_gene: TRBV28

CDR3aa: CASSESIGGTDTQYF
CDR3nt: TGTGCCAGCAGTGAGAGTATAGGGGGCACAGATACGCAGTATTTT
j_gene: TRBJ2-3
d_gene: -
abundance: -
v_gene: TRBV6-1

CDR3aa: CASSATTSGSSYNEQFF
CDR3nt: TGTGCCAGCAGCGCAACGACTAGCGGTTCTTCCTACAATGAGCAGTTCTTC
j_gene: TRBJ2-1
d_gene: TRBD2
abundance: once
v_gene: TRBV11-2

CDR3aa: CASSESPPLWGYGYTF
CDR3nt: TGCGCCAGCAGTGAGTCCCCGCCCCTCTGGGGCTATGGCTACACCTTC
j_gene: TRBJ1-2
d_gene: -
abundance: -
v_gene: TRBV10-2

CDR3aa: CASTFAGAHTEAFF
CDR3nt: TGTGCCAGCACCTTTGCGGGGGCCCACACTGAAGCTTTCTTT
j_gene: TRBJ1-1
d_gene: -
abundance: -
v_gene: TRBV28

CDR3aa: CSAKGDYAQYF
CDR3nt: TGCAGTGCTAAAGGGGATTATGCGCAGTATTTT
j_gene: TRBJ2-3
d_gene: -
abundance: -
v_gene: TRBV20-1

CDR3aa: CATSRDGGYHGYTF
CDR3nt: TGTGCCACCAGCAGAGATGGAGGGTACCATGGCTACACCTTC
j_gene: TRBJ1-2
d_gene: -
abundance: -
v_gene: TRBV15

CDR3aa: CASSLEQGSNTIYF
CDR3nt: TGTGCCAGCAGCTTGGAACAGGGGTCAAACACCATATATTTT
j_gene: TRBJ1-3
d_gene: TRBD1
abundance: -
v_gene: TRBV5-4

CDR3aa: CASSRGVASYNEQFF
CDR3nt: TGTGCCAGCAGCAGAGGGGTGGCCTCCTACAATGAGCAGTTCTTC
j_gene: TRBJ2-1
d_gene: -
abundance: -
v_gene: TRBV7-9

CDR3aa: CASSLGRGHETQYF
CDR3nt: TGTGCCAGCAGCTTAGGCAGGGGGCATGAGACCCAGTACTTC
j_gene: TRBJ2-5
d_gene: TRBD1
abundance: -
v_gene: TRBV7-6

CDR3aa: CAIRDRPNTEAFF
CDR3nt: TGTGCCATCAGAGACAGGCCGAACACTGAAGCTTTCTTT
j_gene: TRBJ1-1
d_gene: -
abundance: -
v_gene: TRBV10-3

CDR3aa: CATLGTSGSVQYF
CDR3nt: TGTGCCACCCTCGGGACTAGCGGGAGTGTGCAGTACTTC
j_gene: TRBJ2-7
d_gene: TRBD2
abundance: -
v_gene: TRBV11-3

CDR3aa: CASRLNGQGWNTGELFF
CDR3nt: TGTGCCAGCAGGCTTAACGGACAGGGATGGAACACCGGGGAGCTGTTTTTT
j_gene: TRBJ2-2
d_gene: TRBD1
abundance: -
v_gene: TRBV27

CDR3aa: CASNNAEGLPDYGYTF
CDR3nt: TGCGCCAGTAATAATGCGGAGGGCCTGCCGGACTATGGCTACACCTTC
j_gene: TRBJ1-2
d_gene: -
abundance: -
v_gene: TRBV5-1

CDR3aa: CASSQDRGSSYNSPLHF
CDR3nt: TGTGCCAGCAGCCAAGACAGGGGGAGCTCCTATAATTCACCCCTCCACTTT
j_gene: TRBJ1-6
d_gene: TRBD1
abundance: -
v_gene: TRBV3-1/TRBV3-2